This T cell receptor (beta chain) was sequenced for a study of CD8 T cells in Susac syndrome. Study in general: Within the sequenced group of Susac syndrome patients, over 5 showed active disease and eight or nine were in remission. At blood draw, Susac syndrome patients were therapy-naive, on corticosteroids, or on intravenous immunoglobulin alone.

This CDR3 has 15 amino acids. V was trimmed by 5 bases and J by 6 bases, leaving 17 bases between them. Reverse transcription of about 0.45 to 1 ug RNA was performed with random hexamers. TCRdb used MiXCR to reprocess the immunoSEQ multiplex PCR reads, holding one entry per CDR3 protein. The profile shows tens of thousands of distinct CDR3 sequences, approximately 96% of them singletons. The TCR comes from a human donor with Susac syndrome. This rearrangement joins TRBV12-3 or TRBV12-4 to TRBJ1-5; TRBD1 is a possible D gene (5 bases). Source material: CD8+ T cells from PBMCs. The CDR3 region has the DNA TGTGCCAGCAGTCCCCTTGCAGGGCCCAGTCAGCCCCAGCATTTT. Translation gives CASSPLAGPSQPQHF.